This T cell receptor (beta chain) was documented in a study of blood T cells in healthy people across ages. Study at large: Template-switching capture recovered about one barcoded beta molecule per two T cells. Overall study results and limits: Both naive CD4+ cell counts and diversity were greater in long-lived donors than in aged donors.

Germline CDR1 SNHLY, CDR2 FYNNEI. The CDR3 is made up of 15 amino acids. The ends lost 6 bases at V and 1 base at J; junction bases unmatched: 6. For this clonotype: Its antigen is currently unknown.

It was with a sample-barcoded 5' primer and a J-beta primer mix that a second PCR of roughly 7 to 12 cycles was run. TCRdb independently ran MiXCR on the 5' RACE reads; one entry per CDR3 protein. The sample lists around 1,500,000 distinct CDR3 sequences; about 43% were seen once. The sequence derives from a woman younger than 30 in good health. The V call is TRBV2, the J call TRBJ1-2, with TRBD1 identical over 9 bases. Material for sequencing was blood. The CDR3 DNA is TGTGCCAGCAGAGACAGGGGGGGAAATAACTATGGCTACACCTTC. This sequence encodes CASRDRGGNNYGYTF.